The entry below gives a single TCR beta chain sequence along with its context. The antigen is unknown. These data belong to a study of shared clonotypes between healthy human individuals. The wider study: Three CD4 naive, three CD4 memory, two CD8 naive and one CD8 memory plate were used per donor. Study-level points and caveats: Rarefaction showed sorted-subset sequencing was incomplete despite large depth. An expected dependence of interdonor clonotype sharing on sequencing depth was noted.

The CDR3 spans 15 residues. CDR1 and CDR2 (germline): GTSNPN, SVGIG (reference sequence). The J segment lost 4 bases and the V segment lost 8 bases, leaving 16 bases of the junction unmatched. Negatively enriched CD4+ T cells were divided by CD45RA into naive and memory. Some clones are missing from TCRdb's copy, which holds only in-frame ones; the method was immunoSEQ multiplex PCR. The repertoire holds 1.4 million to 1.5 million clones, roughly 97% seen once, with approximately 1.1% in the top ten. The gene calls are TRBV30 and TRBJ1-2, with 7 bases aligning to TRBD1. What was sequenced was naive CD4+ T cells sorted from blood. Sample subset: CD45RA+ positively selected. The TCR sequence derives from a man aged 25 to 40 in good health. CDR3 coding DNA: TGTGCCCACCGCTACAAACGACAGGGCGGCTATGGCTACACCTTC. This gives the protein CAHRYKRQGGYGYTF.